These T cell receptor beta chains were read from a single sample in a study of cytomegalovirus exposure and HLA in healthy donors. Only in-frame clones appear in the TCRdb table, and some are missing; sequencing was by immunoSEQ multiplex PCR. Among about 140,000 clones listed, approximately 82% were seen once. The sequenced sample was PBMCs. These receptors came from a woman between 40 and 50 years old in good health and CMV-seronegative. The CDR3 runs from the conserved cysteine through the conserved F or W. The order of the fields is J gene, clone size, V gene, D gene, CDR3 DNA, CDR3 protein. The D gene is left open where the match is weak. Part of the rows lack a size; the others show once, few, many or a class for expanded clones.

J gene: TRBJ2-3
clone size: .
V gene: TRBV19
D gene: .
CDR3 DNA: TGTGCCAGTAGTATCAGGGAAGGAGATACGCAGTATTTT
CDR3 protein: CASSIREGDTQYF

J gene: TRBJ1-3
clone size: .
V gene: TRBV9
D gene: TRBD1
CDR3 DNA: TGTGCCAGCAGCTCCGGACAGGGGGGAAACACCATATATTTT
CDR3 protein: CASSSGQGGNTIYF

J gene: TRBJ1-1
clone size: .
V gene: TRBV28
D gene: TRBD1
CDR3 DNA: TGTGCCAGCATCCTTACAGGGGGCGACACTGAAGCTTTCTTT
CDR3 protein: CASILTGGDTEAFF

J gene: TRBJ2-2
clone size: .
V gene: TRBV4-3
D gene: TRBD1
CDR3 DNA: TGCGCCAGCAGCCAAGATGGGGACAGGGTAGGAACCGGGGAGCTGTTTTTT
CDR3 protein: CASSQDGDRVGTGELFF

J gene: TRBJ1-4
clone size: .
V gene: TRBV7-9
D gene: .
CDR3 DNA: TGTGCCAGCAGCCCCCGGGATTTTTTGGAAGAAAAACTGTTTTTT
CDR3 protein: CASSPRDFLEEKLFF

J gene: TRBJ2-5
clone size: .
V gene: TRBV4-3
D gene: .
CDR3 DNA: TGCGCCAGCAGCCGCTTACCCTTCCCCGACTCACCAAAGATCAAAGAGACCCAGTACTTC
CDR3 protein: CASSRLPFPDSPKIKETQYF

J gene: TRBJ2-7
clone size: .
V gene: TRBV5-1
D gene: .
CDR3 DNA: TGCGCCAGCAGCTTGACTTTAGACTCCTACGGGCAGTACTTC
CDR3 protein: CASSLTLDSYGQYF

J gene: TRBJ1-2
clone size: .
V gene: TRBV10-3
D gene: TRBD1
CDR3 DNA: TGTGCCATCAGTGAGCCGCGACAGGGGGCCGTACGAGATGGCTACACCTTC
CDR3 protein: CAISEPRQGAVRDGYTF

J gene: TRBJ2-7
clone size: .
V gene: TRBV10-3
D gene: TRBD1
CDR3 DNA: TGTGCCATCAGTGCGAGGGGGCCAGCCTACGAGCAGTACTTC
CDR3 protein: CAISARGPAYEQYF

J gene: TRBJ2-1
clone size: .
V gene: TRBV9
D gene: .
CDR3 DNA: TGTGCCAGCAGCGTAGGCGGGGCTGAGCAGTTCTTC
CDR3 protein: CASSVGGAEQFF

J gene: TRBJ2-7
clone size: .
V gene: TRBV6-5
D gene: TRBD1
CDR3 DNA: TGTGCCAGCACCAGGGACAGGGGCTACGAGCAGTACTTC
CDR3 protein: CASTRDRGYEQYF

J gene: TRBJ2-7
clone size: once
V gene: TRBV7-8
D gene: .
CDR3 DNA: TGTGCCAGCAGCTTATTGGGCTACGAGCAGTACTTC
CDR3 protein: CASSLLGYEQYF

J gene: TRBJ2-7
clone size: .
V gene: TRBV5-1
D gene: .
CDR3 DNA: TGCGCCAGCAGCGCGGCCCAGGGGTTAACCTACGAGCAGTACTTC
CDR3 protein: CASSAAQGLTYEQYF

J gene: TRBJ2-3
clone size: .
V gene: TRBV9
D gene: TRBD2
CDR3 DNA: TGTGCCAGCAGCGTAGGCGGGGGGGATACGCAGTATTTT
CDR3 protein: CASSVGGGDTQYF